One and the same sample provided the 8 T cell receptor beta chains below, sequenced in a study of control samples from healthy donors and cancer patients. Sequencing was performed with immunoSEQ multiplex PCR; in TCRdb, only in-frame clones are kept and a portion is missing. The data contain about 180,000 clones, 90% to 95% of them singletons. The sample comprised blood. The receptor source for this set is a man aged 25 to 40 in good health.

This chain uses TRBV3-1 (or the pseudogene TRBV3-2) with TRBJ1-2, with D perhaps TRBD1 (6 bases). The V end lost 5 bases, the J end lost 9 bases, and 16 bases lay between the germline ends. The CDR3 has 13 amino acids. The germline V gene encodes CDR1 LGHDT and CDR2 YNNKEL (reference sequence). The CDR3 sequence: CASSMSGEVRYTF. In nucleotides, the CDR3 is TGTGCCAGCAGCATGTCAGGGGAGGTCCGCTACACCTTC.

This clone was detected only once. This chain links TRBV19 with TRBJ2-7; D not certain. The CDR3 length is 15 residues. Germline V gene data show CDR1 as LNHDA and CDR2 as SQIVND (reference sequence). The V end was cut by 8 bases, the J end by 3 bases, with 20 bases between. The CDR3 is CASSGAHDPFYEQYF. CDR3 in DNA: TGTGCCAGTTCCGGAGCACACGACCCCTTCTACGAGCAGTACTTC.

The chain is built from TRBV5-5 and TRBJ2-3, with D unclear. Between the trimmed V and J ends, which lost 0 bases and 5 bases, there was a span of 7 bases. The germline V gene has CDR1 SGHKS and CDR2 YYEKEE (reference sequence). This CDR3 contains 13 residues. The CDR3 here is CASSLGQRDTQYF. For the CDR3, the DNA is TGTGCCAGCAGCTTGGGGCAGAGAGATACGCAGTATTTT.

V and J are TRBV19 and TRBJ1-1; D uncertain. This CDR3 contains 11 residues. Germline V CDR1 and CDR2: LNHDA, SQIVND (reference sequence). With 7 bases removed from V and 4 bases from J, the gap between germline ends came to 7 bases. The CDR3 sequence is CASTLGTEAFF. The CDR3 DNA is TGTGCCAGTACCCTTGGCACTGAAGCTTTCTTT.

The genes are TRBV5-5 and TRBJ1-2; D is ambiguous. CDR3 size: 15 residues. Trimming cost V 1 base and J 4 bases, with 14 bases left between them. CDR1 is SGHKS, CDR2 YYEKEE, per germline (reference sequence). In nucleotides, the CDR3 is TGTGCCAGCAGCTTGTCGTGGGCGAACCCCTATGGCTACACCTTC. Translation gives CASSLSWANPYGYTF. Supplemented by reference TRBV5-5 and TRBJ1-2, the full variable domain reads DAGVTQSPTHLIKTRGQQVTLRCSPISGHKSVSWYQQVLGQGPQFIFQYYEKEERGRGNFPDRFSARQFPNYSSELNVNALLLGDSALYLCASSLSWANPYGYTFGSGTRLTVV.

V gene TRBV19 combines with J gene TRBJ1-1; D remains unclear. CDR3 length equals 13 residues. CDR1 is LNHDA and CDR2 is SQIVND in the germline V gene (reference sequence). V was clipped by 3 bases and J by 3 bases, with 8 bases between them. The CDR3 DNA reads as TGTGCCAGTAGTATGTCCAAATACACTGAAGCTTTCTTT. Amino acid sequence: CASSMSKYTEAFF.

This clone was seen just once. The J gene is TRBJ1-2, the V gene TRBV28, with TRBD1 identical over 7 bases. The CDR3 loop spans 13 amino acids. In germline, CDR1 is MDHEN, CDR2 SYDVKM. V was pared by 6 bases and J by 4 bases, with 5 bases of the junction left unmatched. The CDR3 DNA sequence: TGTGCCAGCAGCACAGGGACAGCCTATGGCTACACCTTC. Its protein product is CASSTGTAYGYTF.

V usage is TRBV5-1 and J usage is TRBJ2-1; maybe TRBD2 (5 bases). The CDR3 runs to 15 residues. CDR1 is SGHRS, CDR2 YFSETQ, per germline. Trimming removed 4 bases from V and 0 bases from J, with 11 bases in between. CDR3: CASSPQRSSYNEQFF. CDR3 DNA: TGCGCCAGCAGCCCCCAGCGGAGCTCCTACAATGAGCAGTTCTTC.